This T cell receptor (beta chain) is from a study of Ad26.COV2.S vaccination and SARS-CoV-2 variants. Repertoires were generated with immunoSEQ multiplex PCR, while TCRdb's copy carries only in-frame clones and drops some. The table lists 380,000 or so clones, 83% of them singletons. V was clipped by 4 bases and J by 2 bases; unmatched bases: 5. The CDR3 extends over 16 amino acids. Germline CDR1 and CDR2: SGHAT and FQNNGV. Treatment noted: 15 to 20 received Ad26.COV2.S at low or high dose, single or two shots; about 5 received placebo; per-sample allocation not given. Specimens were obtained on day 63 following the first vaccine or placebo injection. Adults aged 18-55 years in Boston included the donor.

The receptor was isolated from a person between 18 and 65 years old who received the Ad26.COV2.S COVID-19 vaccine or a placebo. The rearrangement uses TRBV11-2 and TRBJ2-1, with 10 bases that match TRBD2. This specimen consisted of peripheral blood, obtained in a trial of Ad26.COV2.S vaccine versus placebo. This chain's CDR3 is CASSSSGGIPYNEQFF. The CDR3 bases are TGTGCCAGCAGCTCTAGCGGGGGAATCCCCTACAATGAGCAGTTCTTC.